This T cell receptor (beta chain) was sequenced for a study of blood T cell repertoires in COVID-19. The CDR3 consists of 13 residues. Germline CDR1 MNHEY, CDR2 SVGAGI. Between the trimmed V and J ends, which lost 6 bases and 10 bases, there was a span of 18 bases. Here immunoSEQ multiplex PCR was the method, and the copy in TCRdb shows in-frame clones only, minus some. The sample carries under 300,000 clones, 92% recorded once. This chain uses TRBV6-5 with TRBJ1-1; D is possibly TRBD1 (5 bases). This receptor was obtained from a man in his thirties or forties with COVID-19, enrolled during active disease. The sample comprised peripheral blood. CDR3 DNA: TGTGCCAGCAGACAGGCCAACGCTGTTGGAGCTTTCTTT. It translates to CASRQANAVGAFF.